Presented here are 7 T cell receptor beta chains from one specimen sequenced in a study of OX40 agonist ivuxolimab in advanced cancers. The assay was immunoSEQ multiplex PCR, and TCRdb's table has in-frame clones only and misses some. In the table there are roughly 70,000 clones, more than 80% of which are singletons. Here the sequenced sample was CD4+ or CD8+ T cells sorted from blood, taken in a trial of the OX40 agonist ivuxolimab. All receptors come from an adult with an advanced solid tumor such as melanoma, head and neck, liver or kidney cancer.

The chain links TRBV11-2 to TRBJ2-2; TRBD1 or TRBD2 may be the D gene (5 bases each). This CDR3 contains 17 residues. Trimming shortened V by 7 bases and J by 0 bases, and 18 bases separated the two germline ends. In germline, CDR1 is SGHAT, CDR2 FQNNGV. The chain's CDR3 is CASIKWARGTNTGELFF. Here the CDR3 DNA reads TGTGCCAGCATCAAATGGGCGAGGGGAACGAACACCGGGGAGCTGTTTTTT. Supplemented by reference TRBV11-2 and TRBJ2-2, the full variable domain reads EAGVAQSPRYKIIEKRQSVAFWCNPISGHATLYWYQQILGQGPKLLIQFQNNGVVDDSQLPKDRFSAERLKGVDSTLKIQPAKLEDSAVYLCASIKWARGTNTGELFFGEGSRLTVL.

The chain carries TRBV6-6 and TRBJ2-7; TRBD1 is a possible D gene (6 bases). Trimming left V 6 bases short and J 6 bases short, with 15 bases between. CDR1 and CDR2 (germline): MNHNY, SVGAGI (reference sequence). The CDR3 has 13 amino acids. In nucleotides, the CDR3 is TGTGCCAGCAGATCTACAGGGCTGGGCGAGCAGTACTTC. This codes for CASRSTGLGEQYF.

This clone was seen only a few times. The chain recombines TRBV18 with TRBJ1-1; D gene ambiguous. V lost 3 bases and J lost 3, with 2 bases in between. Germline V gene sequence: CDR1 KGHSH, CDR2 LQKENI. CDR3 length: 11 residues. CDR3 sequence reads: CASSPDTEAFF. CDR3 bases: TGTGCCAGCTCACCGGACACTGAAGCTTTCTTT.

This clone was counted only a few times. The chain links TRBV20-1 to TRBJ1-1; D is uncertain. The CDR3 runs 10 residues. Trimming pared 3 bases from V and 1 base from J, leaving 0 bases between. The germline V gene has CDR1 DFQATT and CDR2 SNEGSKA (reference sequence). The DNA for the CDR3 is TGCAGTGCTAGGAACACTGAAGCTTTCTTT. Translation gives CSARNTEAFF.

The chain has TRBV18 and TRBJ1-2; no clear D. Looked up from germline, CDR1 is KGHSH and CDR2 is LQKENI. V lost 3 bases and J lost 2, with 7 bases in between. This CDR3 has 13 residues. CDR3 sequence (DNA): TGTGCCAGCTCACCTGAGCGAAACTATGGCTACACCTTC. Protein product: CASSPERNYGYTF.

This chain links TRBV7-9 with TRBJ1-5; D is possibly TRBD1 (6 bases). V lost 5 bases and J 4 bases, leaving 15 bases between the germline ends. The CDR3 runs 15 residues. Germline values: CDR1 SEHNR, CDR2 FQNEAQ (reference sequence). The CDR3 nucleotides read TGTGCCAGCAGCCGGACCGGGACAAAGAATCAGCCCCAGCATTTT. Translated: CASSRTGTKNQPQHF.

The chain recombines TRBV5-1 with TRBJ1-1, with D possibly TRBD1 on 6 matching bases. V dropped 0 bases and J dropped 1 base, with 16 bases sitting between them. CDR3 size: 17 residues. CDR1 is SGHRS and CDR2 is YFSETQ in the germline V gene. The CDR3 protein is CASSLAKDRPENTEAFF. CDR3 coding DNA: TGCGCCAGCAGCTTGGCAAAAGACAGGCCGGAGAACACTGAAGCTTTCTTT.